This is a list of T cell receptor beta chains from one sample in a study of blood T cell repertoires in COVID-19. Measured with immunoSEQ multiplex PCR; TCRdb has only the in-frame clones, and not every one. This table has some 110,000 clones, roughly 91% appearing once. Sequences were obtained from peripheral blood. The receptors stem from a human donor in a cohort sampled during active COVID-19. Each CDR3 is given with its conserved first and last residue. The order of the fields is clone size, D gene, J gene, V gene, CDR3 DNA, CDR3 protein. The D gene is left open where the match is weak. Clone size is not always given. Where it is, it says once, few, many or a class for expanded clones.

>NA|TRBD1|TRBJ1-5|TRBV4-1
TGCGCCAGCAGCCAGCCGGGACAGGTGTTTGGGGGTCAGCCCCAGCATTTT
CASSQPGQVFGGQPQHF
>NA|NA|TRBJ2-7|TRBV7-3
TGTGCCAGCAGCCGGGGAGGGGGATCCTACGAGCAGTACTTC
CASSRGGGSYEQYF
>few|NA|TRBJ2-1|TRBV20-1
TGCAGTGCTAGCGTCGAGCAGTTCTTC
CSASVEQFF
>NA|TRBD1|TRBJ1-6|TRBV7-8
TGTGCCAGCAGCTTAACAGGGGAATCACCCCTCCACTTT
CASSLTGESPLHF
>NA|NA|TRBJ2-1|TRBV2
TGTGCCAGCAGTGAACTCGGGGATTTCAATGAGCAGTTCTTC
CASSELGDFNEQFF
>once|NA|TRBJ2-5|TRBV7-6
TGTGCCAGCAGCTTAACCGGGTTCGTAGAGACCCAGTACTTC
CASSLTGFVETQYF
>few|TRBD1|TRBJ2-7|TRBV5-1
TGCGCCAGCAGCCGTGGGACAGGGGACTACGAGCAGTACTTC
CASSRGTGDYEQYF
>NA|NA|TRBJ2-2|TRBV3-1/TRBV3-2
TGTGCCAGCAGGCAAGCCCCTCTTAACACCGGGGAGCTGTTTTTT
CASRQAPLNTGELFF
>NA|TRBD1|TRBJ2-7|TRBV28
TGTGCCACCGAGGCGAGGGACAGCCTCTACGAGCAGTACTTC
CATEARDSLYEQYF
>NA|NA|TRBJ2-7|TRBV9
TGTGCCAGCAGCGCGAACCCCTTTCAGGGCAACTACGAGCAGTACTTC
CASSANPFQGNYEQYF
>NA|NA|TRBJ1-5|TRBV11-2
TGTGCCAGTGGGGTCGGGGATCGACTTGGTCAGCCCCAGCATTTT
CASGVGDRLGQPQHF
>NA|TRBD1|TRBJ1-2|TRBV29-1
TGCAGCGGCGGACAGGGACATGGCTACACCTTC
CSGGQGHGYTF
>NA|TRBD1|TRBJ2-2|TRBV6-5
TGTGCCAGCAAGGGACAGATGAACACCGGGGAGCTGTTTTTT
CASKGQMNTGELFF
>NA|TRBD2|TRBJ2-7|TRBV14
TGTGCCAGCAGCCTTACTAGCGCCCCTACGGGAGAGCAGTACTTC
CASSLTSAPTGEQYF
>NA|TRBD1|TRBJ1-2|TRBV7-2
TGTGCCAGCAGCCCGACAGGGTATGGCTACACCTTC
CASSPTGYGYTF
>NA|TRBD2|TRBJ2-7|TRBV7-8
TGTGCCAGCAGCTTAGTCGGTAGCGGGGCCTACGAGCAGTACTTC
CASSLVGSGAYEQYF
>NA|NA|TRBJ1-5|TRBV28
TGTGCCAGCACTGGAGGTCAGCCCCAGCATTTT
CASTGGQPQHF
>once|NA|TRBJ2-7|TRBV27
TGTGCCAGCAGTTTAGCCCGAGGAACCTACGAGCAGTACTTC
CASSLARGTYEQYF
>medium-sized|TRBD1|TRBJ1-2|TRBV11-3
TGTGCCAGCAGCTTCGAAGACAGGGCCCCTTCAGACTATGGCTACACCTTC
CASSFEDRAPSDYGYTF
>NA|TRBD2|TRBJ2-1|TRBV5-1
TGCGCCAGCAGCTTGGCCCTAGCGGGGGGCGGTGGTGAGCAGTTCTTC
CASSLALAGGGGEQFF
>NA|TRBD1|TRBJ1-2|TRBV29-1
TGCAGCGTCGACAGGGTATCCAACTATGGCTACACCTTC
CSVDRVSNYGYTF
>NA|NA|TRBJ1-1|TRBV6-6
TGTGCCAGCAGCAACGGACGGGGAATGAACACTGAAGCTTTCTTT
CASSNGRGMNTEAFF
>NA|NA|TRBJ1-2|TRBV6-5
TGTGCCAGCAGGAAAGAGGCCAGCCACTACTATGGCTACACCTTC
CASRKEASHYYGYTF
>NA|NA|TRBJ1-5|TRBV28
TGTGCCAGTTCGGCGGACAGACACAATCAGCCCCAGCATTTT
CASSADRHNQPQHF
>NA|NA|TRBJ2-1|TRBV7-9
TGTGCCAGCAGCTTATTAGGGGTGGATGAGCAGTTCTTC
CASSLLGVDEQFF
>once|NA|TRBJ1-2|TRBV7-8
TGTGCCAGCAGCTTAGCGATAGGGGCTAACTATGGCTACACCTTC
CASSLAIGANYGYTF
>NA|NA|TRBJ2-7|TRBV25-1
TGTGCCAGCAGTGAAGTATACGAGCAGTACTTC
CASSEVYEQYF
>NA|NA|TRBJ2-5|TRBV3-1/TRBV3-2
TGTGCCAGCAGCCAAAATCGTAGATCCCGAGAGACCCAGTACTTC
CASSQNRRSRETQYF